The text below deals with one T cell receptor (beta chain). Its antigen is currently unknown. Primers for the PCR totalled 60 Vbeta and 13 Jbeta. TCRdb's table, derived via immunoSEQ multiplex PCR, lists solely in-frame clones and lacks some. The data show about 170,000 clones, almost 80% seen once. V trimming: 1 base; J trimming: 3 bases; junction bases outside the gene matches: 9. This CDR3 region has 18 residues. Germline-derived CDR1 and CDR2 are SGHAT and FQNNGV. This record comes from a study of cytomegalovirus exposure and HLA in healthy donors. Overall study results and limits: Presence/absence analyses treated sequencing depth as roughly uniform across donors.

V is TRBV11-2 and J is TRBJ2-3; TRBD2 agrees at 11 bases. What was sequenced was PBMCs. This sequence originates from a man between 40 and 49 years old in good health and CMV-seropositive. The CDR3 reads CASSLGLKTSGDTDTQYF. The CDR3 DNA reads as TGTGCCAGCAGCTTAGGCCTAAAGACTAGCGGGGATACAGATACGCAGTATTTT.